The 15 T cell receptor beta chains reported below all come from one sample, sequenced in a study of response to subunit inactivated influenza vaccine. MiXCR was run by TCRdb on the RT-PCR reads, yielding one entry per CDR3 protein. Of more than 500,000 distinct CDR3 sequences in the sample, around 11% were seen once. The same data also contributed to another study, on T cells expressing NK-cell markers. That report adds: Template switching by 5'RACE with UMIs generated the TCR beta cDNA.

Sequenced here: PBMCs from blood, sampled on the day of vaccination. The source is a man aged 45 to 65 who received an inactivated influenza vaccine.

This clonotype has only a few counts. The chain employs TRBV20-1 and TRBJ1-2, with D perhaps TRBD1 (5 bases). This CDR3 region has 14 residues. Trimming pared 5 bases from V and 6 bases from J, leaving 19 bases between. Germline V gives CDR1 DFQATT, CDR2 SNEGSKA (reference sequence). This chain's CDR3 is CSALRAGGADGYTF. CDR3 in DNA: TGCAGTGCTCTTCGGGCGGGGGGTGCGGATGGCTACACCTTC.

The table lists this clonotype with a few counts. The chain joins TRBV2 to TRBJ1-1; D not certain. Germline CDR1 is SNHLY and CDR2 is FYNNEI. This CDR3 has 13 amino acids. V lost 8 bases to trimming and J lost 0 bases, with 10 bases between them. The CDR3 nucleotides are TGTGCCAGCGTTCTTTCCATGAACACTGAAGCTTTCTTT. Its protein is CASVLSMNTEAFF. Supplemented by reference TRBV2 and TRBJ1-1, the full variable domain reads EPEVTQTPSHQVTQMGQEVILRCVPISNHLYFYWYRQILGQKVEFLVSFYNNEISEKSEIFDDQFSVERPDGSNFTLKIRSTKLEDSAMYFCASVLSMNTEAFFGQGTRLTVV.

A few counts support this clonotype. This chain uses TRBV6-1 with TRBJ2-5, with 9 bases matching TRBD1. Germline CDR1 MNHNS, CDR2 SASEGT. Trimming removed 6 bases from V and 4 bases from J; junction bases left unmatched: 6. The length of the CDR3 is 14 residues. DNA for the CDR3: TGTGCCAGCAGGGTTACAGGGGGCTCAGAGACCCAGTACTTC. Protein: CASRVTGGSETQYF.

In its sample, this clonotype was seen a few times. J is TRBJ2-4 and V is TRBV4-3; 10 bases are a match to TRBD1. The CDR3 length is 15 residues. Looked up from germline, CDR1 is LGHNA and CDR2 is YSLEER. Losses at the gene ends were 1 base for V and 8 bases for J; bases not matched to a gene: 5. In DNA, the CDR3 is TGCGCCAGCAGCCAAGCCCGGACAGGGGGGGACATTCAGTACTTC. Its protein product is CASSQARTGGDIQYF.

The chain combines TRBV5-1 with TRBJ2-3; TRBD2 aligns across 7 bases. CDR1 SGHRS and CDR2 YFSETQ come from the germline V gene. This CDR3 has 18 amino acids. Trimming took 0 bases from V and 0 from J; bases not matched to a gene: 10. CDR3 sequence reads: CASSLGTTASGSTDTQYF. The CDR3 DNA reads as TGCGCCAGCAGCTTGGGAACAACGGCTAGCGGAAGCACAGATACGCAGTATTTT.

The chain couples TRBV11-2 to TRBJ2-7; D unclear. CDR1 and CDR2 from the germline V gene are SGHAT and FQNNGV. There are 13 residues in the CDR3. Trimming removed 1 base at V and 4 bases at J, with 8 bases between. CDR3 in DNA: TGTGCCAGCAGCTTAGGGGCTCTTTACGAGCAGTACTTC. Its translation: CASSLGALYEQYF. Using reference TRBV11-2 and TRBJ2-7 for the parts outside the CDR3, the full variable domain is EAGVAQSPRYKIIEKRQSVAFWCNPISGHATLYWYQQILGQGPKLLIQFQNNGVVDDSQLPKDRFSAERLKGVDSTLKIQPAKLEDSAVYLCASSLGALYEQYFGPGTRLTVT.

This clonotype was seen a few times. The genes are TRBV20-1 and TRBJ2-5; D remains ambiguous. CDR1 and CDR2 from the germline V gene are DFQATT and SNEGSKA (reference sequence). The CDR3 is made up of 12 amino acids. Trimming stripped 3 bases from V and 5 bases from J, with 10 bases between. CDR3 nucleotides: TGCAGTGCTAGGGATACTGTGGAGACCCAGTACTTC. The encoded protein is CSARDTVETQYF.

This clonotype was found a few times. The chain has TRBV4-1 and TRBJ2-1; 8 bases are shared with TRBD2. Germline trimming cut 0 bases from V and 0 bases from J; bases unmatched to any gene: 19. CDR3 length: 22 residues. Germline V gene data show CDR1 as MGHRA and CDR2 as YSYEKL. The CDR3 here is CASSQDRYLGGGSKPSYNEQFF. Here the CDR3 DNA reads TGCGCCAGCAGCCAAGATCGGTATCTGGGCGGGGGGTCGAAACCCTCCTACAATGAGCAGTTCTTC.

This clonotype has a handful of counts. The chain couples TRBV10-3 to TRBJ2-2; TRBD2 matches 14 bases. CDR1 is ENHRY, CDR2 SYGVKD, per germline. Trimming at V came to 11 bases and at J to 8 bases, leaving 7 bases not matched to a gene. The CDR3 has 14 residues. This CDR3 reads CAAGLAGGTGELFF. CDR3 in DNA: TGTGCCGCAGGACTAGCGGGAGGAACAGGGGAGCTGTTTTTT.

The chain is built from TRBV2 and TRBJ2-5; D is unclear. Germline CDR1 SNHLY, CDR2 FYNNEI. The CDR3 consists of 10 residues. Trimming shortened V by 8 bases and J by 7 bases, and 8 bases separated the two germline ends. CDR3 coding DNA: TGTGCCAGCGGTACCGGGACCCAGTACTTC. The encoded protein is CASGTGTQYF.

The chain is built from TRBV7-9 and TRBJ2-3; a possible D gene is TRBD1 (6 bases). With 5 bases removed from V and 1 base from J, the gap between germline ends came to 16 bases. This CDR3 is built from 16 residues. Germline values: CDR1 SEHNR, CDR2 FQNEAQ (reference sequence). CDR3 residues: CASSPWGQEGTDTQYF. CDR3 DNA sequence: TGTGCCAGCAGCCCATGGGGGCAAGAGGGCACAGATACGCAGTATTTT.

This clonotype occurred a few times. The rearrangement links TRBV6-2 or TRBV6-3 to TRBJ2-1; D possibly corresponds to TRBD2 (5 bases). The germline V gene encodes CDR1 MNHEY and CDR2 SVGEGT. Deletions cut 6 bases from V and 0 bases from J, with 18 bases between. The CDR3 extends over 17 amino acids. The CDR3 loop is CASSRPAGPPSYNEQFF. In DNA, the CDR3 is TGTGCCAGCAGCCGTCCGGCGGGCCCTCCCTCCTACAATGAGCAGTTCTTC.

The chain recombines TRBV10-3 with TRBJ2-5; the D call may be TRBD1 or TRBD2 (5 bases each). This CDR3 has 12 residues. Per the germline V gene, CDR1 is ENHRY and CDR2 is SYGVKD. Trimming removed 6 bases from V and 4 bases from J, with 9 bases in between. The DNA of the CDR3 is TGTGCCATCAGAGGGGCGGGAGAGACCCAGTACTTC. Amino acids: CAIRGAGETQYF.

This sequence joins TRBV2 and TRBJ2-7, with TRBD2 identical over 13 bases. Germline assignment: CDR1 SNHLY and CDR2 FYNNEI. Trimming took 5 bases from V and 12 from J; bases not matched to a gene: 13. The CDR3 is 15 residues long. CDR3 sequence reads: CASSKRLAGGAVLYF. CDR3 DNA: TGTGCCAGCAGTAAAAGACTAGCGGGGGGTGCGGTGCTGTACTTC.

The rearrangement links TRBV3-1 to TRBJ1-6; no firm D call. V was pared by 1 base and J by 13 bases, with 14 bases between. The length of the CDR3 is 14 residues. Germline V gives CDR1 LGHDT, CDR2 YNNKEL (reference sequence). CDR3 sequence (DNA): TGTGCCAGCAGCCAAGGAGAGATACGGACGCCCCTCCACTTT. Translated, it gives CASSQGEIRTPLHF.